This paragraph covers one T cell receptor beta chain sequence. This entry belongs to a study of preoperative IRX-2 immunotherapy in early breast cancer. Assay used: immunoSEQ multiplex PCR; TCRdb lists only in-frame clones, some missing. Altogether around 60,000 clones are present, roughly 94% being singletons, with the ten largest covering about 1.8%. Treatment specified: preoperative locoregional IRX-2 cytokine immunotherapy. Samples came from a phase Ib trial of preoperative locoregional IRX-2 cytokine immunotherapy. The CDR3 runs 18 residues. V was cut by 4 bases and J by 0 bases, with 23 bases left in between. Looked up from germline, CDR1 is SGHRS and CDR2 is YFSETQ.

The rearrangement joins TRBV5-1 to TRBJ2-7, with D hard to call. This material was obtained from a patient treated with IRX-2 immunotherapy. This receptor was taken from a human donor with breast cancer. The CDR3 loop is CASSKINSRLTNSYEQYF. DNA of the CDR3: TGCGCCAGCAGCAAGATAAACAGTCGTCTAACAAACTCCTACGAGCAGTACTTC. The complete variable domain, with remaining parts taken from reference TRBV5-1 and TRBJ2-7, reads KAGVTQTPRYLIKTRGQQVTLSCSPISGHRSVSWYQQTPGQGLQFLFEYFSETQRNKGNFPGRFSGRQFSNSRSEMNVSTLELGDSALYLCASSKINSRLTNSYEQYFGPGTRLTVT.